This T cell receptor beta chain derives from a study of blood T cell repertoires in COVID-19. Looking at the study overall: Specimens from acute and convalescent COVID-19 originated in the United States, Italy and Spain. T cells, B-cell-depleted T cells, or PBMCs provided the cDNA or gDNA that served as material.

Per the original data handling: Reference gene primer amplification gave nucleated cell count estimates. Clones were sequenced by immunoSEQ multiplex PCR, and TCRdb holds only the in-frame ones, with some missing. V, J and clone size were drawn from that table, and D and trimming were deduced from the DNA. The sample has 150,000 to 200,000 clones, around 91% seen once. Germline loops: CDR1 LGHDT, CDR2 YNNKEL (reference sequence). With V trimmed by 3 bases and J by 8 bases, 6 bases remained unmatched. The CDR3 loop spans 14 amino acids. The sequencing input was peripheral blood. The chain has TRBV3-1 (or the pseudogene TRBV3-2) and TRBJ2-3; 9 nucleotides agree with TRBD2. This receptor was obtained from a man over 45 with acute or convalescent COVID-19. The CDR3 is CASSHSSGAATQYF. The CDR3 DNA follows: TGTGCCAGCAGCCACTCTAGCGGGGCCGCTACGCAGTATTTT.